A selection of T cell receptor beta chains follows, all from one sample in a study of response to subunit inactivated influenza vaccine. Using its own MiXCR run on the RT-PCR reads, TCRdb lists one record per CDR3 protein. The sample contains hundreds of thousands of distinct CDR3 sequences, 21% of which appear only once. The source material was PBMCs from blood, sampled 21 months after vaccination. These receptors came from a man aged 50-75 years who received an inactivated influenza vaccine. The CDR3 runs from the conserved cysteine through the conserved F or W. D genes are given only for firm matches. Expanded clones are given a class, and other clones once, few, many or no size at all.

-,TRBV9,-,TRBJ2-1,CASSVESSYNEQFF,TGTGCCAGCAGCGTAGAAAGTTCCTACAATGAGCAGTTCTTC
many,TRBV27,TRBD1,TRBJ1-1,CASRETGLGNTEAFF,TGTGCCAGCAGGGAGACAGGGCTCGGGAACACTGAAGCTTTCTTT
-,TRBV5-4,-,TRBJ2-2,CASSGDLKAPNTGELFF,TGTGCCAGCAGCGGAGACTTAAAGGCTCCGAACACCGGGGAGCTGTTTTTT
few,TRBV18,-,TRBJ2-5,CASSPRNEETQYF,TGTGCCAGCTCACCCAGGAATGAAGAGACCCAGTACTTC
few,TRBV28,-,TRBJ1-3,CASSPFSGLGNTIYF,TGTGCCAGCAGTCCCTTCAGTGGACTGGGAAACACCATATATTTT
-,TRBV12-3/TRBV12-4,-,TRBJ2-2,CASTRAQVTGELFF,TGTGCCAGCACGAGGGCGCAGGTGACCGGGGAGCTGTTTTTT
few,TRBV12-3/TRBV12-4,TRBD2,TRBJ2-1,CASKIAGGFLPPPYNEQFF,TGTGCCAGCAAAATAGCGGGAGGATTCCTCCCCCCACCCTACAATGAGCAGTTCTTC
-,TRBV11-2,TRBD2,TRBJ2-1,CASSFWSLAGDNEQFF,TGTGCCAGCAGCTTCTGGAGTCTAGCGGGAGATAATGAGCAGTTCTTC
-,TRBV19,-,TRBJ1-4,CASSDGQYSNEKLFF,TGTGCCAGTAGTGACGGACAGTACTCGAATGAAAAACTGTTTTTT
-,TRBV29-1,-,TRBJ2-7,CSVEAFYEQYF,TGCAGCGTTGAGGCCTTCTACGAGCAGTACTTC
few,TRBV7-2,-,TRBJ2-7,CASSSTGSYEQYF,TGTGCCAGCAGCTCCACGGGGTCGTACGAGCAGTACTTC
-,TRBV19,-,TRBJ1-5,CASSPRVEPQHF,TGTGCCAGTAGTCCCAGGGTTGAGCCCCAGCATTTT
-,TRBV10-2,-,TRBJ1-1,CASSERRSSVNTEAFF,TGCGCCAGCAGTGAGCGTAGGTCCTCGGTGAACACTGAAGCTTTCTTT
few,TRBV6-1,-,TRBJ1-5,CASSNGENQPQHF,TGTGCCAGCAGCAACGGGGAGAATCAGCCCCAGCATTTT
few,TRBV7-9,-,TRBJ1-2,CASRPPVQDNYGYTF,TGTGCCAGCAGACCTCCCGTACAAGATAACTATGGCTACACCTTC
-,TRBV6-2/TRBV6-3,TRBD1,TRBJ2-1,CASSDTGVVGEQFF,TGTGCCAGCAGCGATACAGGGGTTGTTGGTGAGCAGTTCTTC
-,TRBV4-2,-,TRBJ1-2,CASSPTPRGDLGYTF,TGTGCCAGCAGCCCGACCCCCCGGGGGGATCTGGGCTACACCTTC
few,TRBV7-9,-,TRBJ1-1,CASSPGQGEGNGEAFF,TGTGCCAGCAGCCCTGGGCAAGGGGAGGGGAACGGTGAAGCTTTCTTT
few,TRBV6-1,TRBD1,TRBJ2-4,CASRGQGSAKNIQYF,TGTGCCAGCAGGGGACAGGGATCGGCCAAAAACATTCAGTACTTC
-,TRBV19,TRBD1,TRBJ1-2,CASSIGPGTERTNYGYTF,TGTGCCAGTAGTATAGGTCCCGGGACAGAGAGAACTAACTATGGCTACACCTTC
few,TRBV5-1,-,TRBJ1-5,CASSRGENQPQHF,TGCGCCAGCAGTCGGGGGGAAAATCAGCCCCAGCATTTT
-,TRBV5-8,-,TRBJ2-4,CASSDYKGFGAKNIQYF,TGTGCCAGCAGCGACTACAAGGGGTTTGGAGCCAAAAACATTCAGTACTTC
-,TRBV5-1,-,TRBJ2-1,CASSLVTGGQGEQFF,TGCGCCAGCAGCTTGGTAACGGGGGGCCAGGGGGAGCAGTTCTTC
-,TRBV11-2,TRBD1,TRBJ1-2,CASSTGTGGDYGYTF,TGTGCCAGCAGCACTGGGACAGGGGGGGACTATGGCTACACCTTC
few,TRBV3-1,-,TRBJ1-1,CASSGLGGLTEAFF,TGTGCCAGCAGTGGACTAGGGGGGCTCACTGAAGCTTTCTTT
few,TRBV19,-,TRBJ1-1,CASTLGVNTEAFF,TGTGCCAGTACTCTCGGGGTGAACACTGAAGCTTTCTTT
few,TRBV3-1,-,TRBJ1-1,CASSHQAGTTEAFF,TGTGCCAGCAGCCATCAGGCAGGGACCACTGAAGCTTTCTTT
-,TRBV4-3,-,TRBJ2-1,CASSQGGNEQFF,TGCGCCAGCAGCCAAGGGGGCAATGAGCAGTTCTTC
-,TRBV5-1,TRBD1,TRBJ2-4,CASSLDQTGFAAKNIQYF,TGCGCCAGCAGCCTAGACCAGACAGGGTTTGCGGCCAAAAACATTCAGTACTTC
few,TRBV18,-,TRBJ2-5,CASSQSDILGETQYF,TGTGCCAGCTCACAGTCGGACATATTAGGAGAGACCCAGTACTTC
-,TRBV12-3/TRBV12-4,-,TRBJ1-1,CASSLMSRSNTEAFF,TGTGCCAGCAGTTTGATGTCACGATCGAACACTGAAGCTTTCTTT
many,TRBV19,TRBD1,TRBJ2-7,CASSIAGTGADEQYF,TGTGCCAGTAGTATAGCCGGGACAGGGGCCGACGAGCAGTACTTC
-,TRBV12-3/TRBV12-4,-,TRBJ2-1,CASSLTHMSSYNEQFF,TGTGCCAGCAGCCTAACCCACATGAGCTCCTACAATGAGCAGTTCTTC
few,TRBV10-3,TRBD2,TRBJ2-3,CAISGTSGEWNTQYF,TGTGCCATCAGCGGGACTAGCGGGGAATGGAATACGCAGTATTTT
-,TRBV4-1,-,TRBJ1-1,CASSQDGQGVTEAFF,TGCGCCAGCAGCCAAGATGGGCAGGGAGTCACTGAAGCTTTCTTT
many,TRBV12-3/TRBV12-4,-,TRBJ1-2,CASSQDYGYTF,TGTGCCAGCAGTCAGGACTATGGCTACACCTTC
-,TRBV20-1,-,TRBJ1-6,CSARRTLSYNSPLHF,TGCAGTGCTCGGAGGACTCTCTCCTATAATTCACCCCTCCACTTT
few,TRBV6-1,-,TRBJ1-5,CASNPLGAAQPQHF,TGTGCCAGCAATCCCCTGGGGGCAGCCCAGCCCCAGCATTTT
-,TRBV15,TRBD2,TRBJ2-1,CATSRDVVGGRTYNEQFF,TGTGCCACCAGCAGAGATGTCGTCGGCGGGAGAACCTACAATGAGCAGTTCTTC
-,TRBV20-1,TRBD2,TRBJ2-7,CSVESGGARHYEQYF,TGCAGTGTTGAATCGGGGGGGGCGAGACACTACGAGCAGTACTTC
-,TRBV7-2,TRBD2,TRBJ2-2,CASSGLAGPNTGELFF,TGTGCCAGCAGCGGACTAGCGGGACCGAACACCGGGGAGCTGTTTTTT
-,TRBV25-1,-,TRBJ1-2,CASSTGIYGYTF,TGTGCCAGCAGTACGGGGATCTATGGCTACACCTTC
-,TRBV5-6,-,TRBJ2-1,CASSLGGTRYDEQFF,TGTGCCAGCAGCTTGGGCGGGACCCGATACGATGAGCAGTTCTTC
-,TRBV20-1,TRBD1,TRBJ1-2,CSARTGEIGYTF,TGCAGTGCCCGGACAGGGGAAATTGGCTACACCTTC
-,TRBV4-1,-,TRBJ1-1,CASSQGGHSAFF,TGCGCCAGCAGCCAAGGGGGACACTCGGCTTTCTTT
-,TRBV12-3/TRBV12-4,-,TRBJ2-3,CASSPLGTGTDTQYF,TGTGCCAGCAGCCCCCTCGGGACTGGCACAGATACGCAGTATTTT
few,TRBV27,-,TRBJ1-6,CASSFSPFGANNSPLHF,TGTGCCAGCAGTTTTTCCCCGTTCGGGGCCAACAATTCACCCCTCCACTTT
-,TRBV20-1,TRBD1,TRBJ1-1,CSARNRDRGPEAFF,TGCAGTGCTCGGAACCGGGACAGGGGTCCTGAAGCTTTCTTT
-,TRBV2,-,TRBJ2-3,CASLWGSYTDTQYF,TGTGCCAGCTTATGGGGCAGTTACACAGATACGCAGTATTTT
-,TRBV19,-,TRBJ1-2,CASTGAGHNYGYTF,TGTGCCAGTACAGGGGCAGGCCATAACTATGGCTACACCTTC
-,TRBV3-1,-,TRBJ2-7,CASSQTLFEQYF,TGTGCCAGCAGCCAAACCTTGTTCGAGCAGTACTTC
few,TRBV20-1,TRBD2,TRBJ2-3,CSARVAGVNTDTQYF,TGCAGTGCTAGGGTAGCGGGGGTCAACACAGATACGCAGTATTTT
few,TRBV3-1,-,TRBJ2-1,CASSPGTPPSQFF,TGTGCCAGCAGCCCCGGGACCCCACCCAGCCAGTTCTTC
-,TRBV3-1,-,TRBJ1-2,CASSSSGTLLDYGYTF,TGTGCCAGCAGCTCTTCCGGGACACTTCTCGACTATGGCTACACCTTC
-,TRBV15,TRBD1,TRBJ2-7,CATSREQGAYEQYF,TGTGCCACCAGCAGAGAACAGGGGGCCTACGAGCAGTACTTC
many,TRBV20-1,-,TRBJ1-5,CSARTTGGAGQPQHF,TGCAGTGCTAGAACGACCGGGGGCGCGGGTCAGCCCCAGCATTTT
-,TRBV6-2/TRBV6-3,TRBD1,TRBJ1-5,CASSYRTGGTQPQHF,TGTGCCAGCAGTTACCGAACAGGGGGCACTCAGCCCCAGCATTTT
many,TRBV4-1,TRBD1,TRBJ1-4,CASSQVFTGAPANEKLFF,TGCGCCAGCAGCCAAGTATTCACAGGGGCGCCGGCTAATGAAAAACTGTTTTTT
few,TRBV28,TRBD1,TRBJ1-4,CASSLHLPGTVNEKLFF,TGTGCCAGCAGTTTACATCTCCCCGGGACAGTAAACGAAAAACTGTTTTTT